Described below is a single TCR beta chain sequence and its context. As yet, its antigen is unknown. This entry comes from a study of somatic mutations in cytotoxic T cells in rheumatoid arthritis. The CDR3 is 16 amino acids. The germline V gene has CDR1 SGHTA and CDR2 FQGTGA. V was pared by 5 bases and J by 0 bases, with 14 bases between. Assay used: immunoSEQ multiplex PCR; TCRdb lists only in-frame clones, some missing. This sample has fewer than 13,000 clones, with roughly 68% found just once. Study-wide points: Unknown were the antigen targets of the expanded CD8+ clones. With age, CD8+ clonality increased in rheumatoid arthritis patients, whereas no such increase appeared in healthy controls. Patients with a largest CD8+ clone exceeding 20% of CD8+ cells numbered about an eighth of the 65.

The TCR sequence derives from a man in his fifties or sixties in good health. The sequencing sample was made of CD8+ T cells sorted from blood. The chain combines TRBV7-3 with TRBJ2-1; D not resolved. The CDR3 bases are TGTGCCAGCAGCCCCACCGACATGATCTCCTACAATGAGCAGTTCTTC. This encodes CASSPTDMISYNEQFF.